A selection of T cell receptor beta chains follows, all from one sample in a study of cytomegalovirus exposure and HLA in healthy donors. Sequenced by immunoSEQ multiplex PCR; TCRdb stores in-frame clones only, minus some. The sample holds approximately 110,000 clones, about 84% seen once. Material for sequencing was PBMCs. The receptors come from a man in his forties in good health and CMV-seronegative. Both conserved end residues are part of each CDR3. The D gene is left open where the match is weak. Expanded clones are given a class, and other clones once, few, many or no size at all.

>NA|TRBJ1-3|NA|TRBV5-1
TGCGCCAGCAGCTTGCATCCGGAGAGGGCTGGAGGAAACACCATATATTTT
CASSLHPERAGGNTIYF
>NA|TRBJ2-2|TRBD1|TRBV7-2
TGTGCCAGCAGCATAACAGGGGGTACCGGGGAGCTGTTTTTT
CASSITGGTGELFF
>NA|TRBJ1-4|TRBD1|TRBV25-1
TGTGCCAGCAGCTCGCGACAGGGGAGCGCGGGTAATGAAAAACTGTTTTTT
CASSSRQGSAGNEKLFF
>NA|TRBJ2-1|TRBD2|TRBV4-2
TGTGCCAGCAGCCAAGGGGGTTGGGGCGGGAGTGAGCAGTTCTTC
CASSQGGWGGSEQFF
>NA|TRBJ1-3|NA|TRBV5-5
TGTGCCAGCAGCCGGTCGATCACCCTTTGGGGAAACACCATATATTTT
CASSRSITLWGNTIYF
>NA|TRBJ1-2|NA|TRBV27
TGTGCCAGCAGCCCTAAGGGGCACTATGGCTACACCTTC
CASSPKGHYGYTF
>NA|TRBJ1-5|NA|TRBV5-6
TGTGCCAGCAGCTTGGGGAGGGATCAGCCCCAGCATTTT
CASSLGRDQPQHF
>NA|TRBJ2-1|TRBD1|TRBV29-1
TGCAGCGTTGTCTCCGGGACAGGAACCTACAATGAGCAGTTCTTC
CSVVSGTGTYNEQFF
>NA|TRBJ2-3|NA|TRBV7-6
TGTGCCAGCAGCTTATTGTCGGGAGATACGCAGTATTTT
CASSLLSGDTQYF
>NA|TRBJ2-2|TRBD1|TRBV29-1
TGCAGCGTCCGGACAGGGGCGAACACCGGGGAGCTGTTTTTT
CSVRTGANTGELFF
>NA|TRBJ2-3|TRBD1|TRBV7-2
TGTGCCAGCAGCATGGACAGGGGGACCACAGATACGCAGTATTTT
CASSMDRGTTDTQYF
>NA|TRBJ2-7|TRBD2|TRBV4-1
TGCGCCAGCAGCCGAGAAAGCGGGGTAGAATCCTACGAGCAGTACTTC
CASSRESGVESYEQYF
>NA|TRBJ2-7|TRBD2|TRBV27
TGTGCCAGCAGTTCGTTTGGGCGGGGGGACTACGAGCAGTACTTC
CASSSFGRGDYEQYF
>NA|TRBJ2-2|NA|TRBV9
TGTGCCAGCAGCGCACCCAGGGAGAACACCGGGGAGCTGTTTTTT
CASSAPRENTGELFF
>NA|TRBJ1-1|NA|TRBV6-5
TGTGCCAGCAGTCTCATCGGAGGGTCGAACACTGAAGCTTTCTTT
CASSLIGGSNTEAFF
>once|TRBJ2-2|NA|TRBV6-6
TGTGCCAGCAGTTCCACCTCCGGGACACGCACCGGGGAGCTGTTTTTT
CASSSTSGTRTGELFF
>NA|TRBJ1-2|NA|TRBV4-3
TGCGCCAGCAGCCAAGTGCAGGGCTCTAACTATGGCTACACCTTC
CASSQVQGSNYGYTF
>NA|TRBJ1-3|NA|TRBV7-2
TGTGCCAGCAGCTTAGAGGGGTTCAGAGACACCATATATTTT
CASSLEGFRDTIYF
>once|TRBJ1-1|NA|TRBV11-2
TGTGCCAGCAACGAAGCCGGTACTGAAGCTTTCTTT
CASNEAGTEAFF
>few|TRBJ1-2|TRBD1|TRBV4-3
TGCGCCAGCAGCCAAGATATAAGACAGGGGGCTATCAGCGGCTACACCTTC
CASSQDIRQGAISGYTF
>NA|TRBJ1-2|NA|TRBV28
TGTGCCAGCAGTTTCCGGGACTATGGCTACACCTTC
CASSFRDYGYTF
>NA|TRBJ2-1|NA|TRBV9
TGTGCCAGCAGCCCTCGTCCCTACAATGAGCAGTTCTTC
CASSPRPYNEQFF
>NA|TRBJ1-1|TRBD1|TRBV7-9
TGTGCCAGCAGCGCAACAGGGGGCGCGCCTGAAGCTTTCTTT
CASSATGGAPEAFF
>few|TRBJ1-1|NA|TRBV19
TGTGCCAGTAGTAGCGACACGGACACTGAAGCTTTCTTT
CASSSDTDTEAFF
>NA|TRBJ1-6|TRBD1|TRBV7-6
TGTGCCAGCAGCTTGGGACAGGCGGGACCTAATTCACCCCTCCACTTT
CASSLGQAGPNSPLHF
>few|TRBJ2-2|TRBD2|TRBV9
TGTGCCAGCAGCGGTCTAGCGGGGGGGGACACCGGGGAGCTGTTTTTT
CASSGLAGGDTGELFF
>NA|TRBJ1-1|NA|TRBV7-2
TGTGCCAGCAGCTTCCGACGGGACACTGAAGCTTTCTTT
CASSFRRDTEAFF
>NA|TRBJ2-2|TRBD2|TRBV6-6
TGTGCCAGCAGTTACTCGGCGGGGGGAACCGGGGAGCTGTTTTTT
CASSYSAGGTGELFF
>NA|TRBJ2-7|TRBD1|TRBV7-3
TGTGCCAGCAGCTTAATCCGGGACAGCTCCTACGAGCAGTACTTC
CASSLIRDSSYEQYF
>NA|TRBJ2-1|TRBD1|TRBV4-2
TGTGCCAGCAGCCAAGGGGCAGGGGGCTGGGATGAGCAGTTCTTC
CASSQGAGGWDEQFF
>NA|TRBJ2-2|TRBD1|TRBV29-1
TGCAGCGTTTCTCCGGGACAGGACACCGGGGAGCTGTTTTTT
CSVSPGQDTGELFF
>few|TRBJ1-2|TRBD1|TRBV2
TGTGCCAGCGGGGGGGACAGGGTAACCTTTGGCTACACCTTC
CASGGDRVTFGYTF
>NA|TRBJ2-7|NA|TRBV5-4
TGTGCCAGCAGCTTGGATCTTCAGGGCTACGAGCAGTACTTC
CASSLDLQGYEQYF
>once|TRBJ2-6|TRBD1|TRBV2
TGTGCCAGCGTCGGACAGGGTGTCTTCTCTGGGGCCAACGGCCTGACTTTC
CASVGQGVFSGANGLTF
>NA|TRBJ2-1|TRBD2|TRBV7-2
TGTGCCAGCAGCTTCACTAGCGGATACAATGAGCAGTTCTTC
CASSFTSGYNEQFF
>NA|TRBJ2-7|NA|TRBV10-2
TGCGTCCGGGGGCTAGCGGTCTCCTACGAGCAGTACTTC
CVRGLAVSYEQYF
>once|TRBJ2-7|TRBD1|TRBV7-9
TGTGCCAGCAGCCGTACGGGCGGACAGGGGTCCTACGAGCAGTACTTC
CASSRTGGQGSYEQYF
>NA|TRBJ2-5|NA|TRBV11-2
TGTGCCAGCAGCTTAGATCAGGGGCGCGAGGTGACCCAGTACTTC
CASSLDQGREVTQYF
>once|TRBJ2-5|TRBD2|TRBV5-4
TGTGCCAGCAGCCGTAGCGGGGGCCCTCAAGAGACCCAGTACTTC
CASSRSGGPQETQYF
>once|TRBJ1-5|NA|TRBV7-2
TGTGCCAGCAGCTTAGGGGAGGGACAGCCCCAGCATTTT
CASSLGEGQPQHF
>NA|TRBJ2-1|NA|TRBV7-2
TGTGCCAGCAGCCTCCCGGGGGACAGCTTCCAGCCCCTATACAATGAGCAGTTCTTC
CASSLPGDSFQPLYNEQFF
>NA|TRBJ1-5|TRBD1|TRBV6-1
TGTGCCAGCAGTGAATACAGGGGTAGTTTACTTGGCAATCAGCCCCAGCATTTT
CASSEYRGSLLGNQPQHF
>NA|TRBJ2-7|NA|TRBV7-2
TGTGCCAGCAGCTTAGTGAGGGGGGGAAGGTACGAGCAGTACTTC
CASSLVRGGRYEQYF
>NA|TRBJ2-4|TRBD1|TRBV7-9
TGTGCCAGCAGCGACGAACCGGGACAGGGGCCGAGGAACATTCAGTACTTC
CASSDEPGQGPRNIQYF
>NA|TRBJ1-2|NA|TRBV2
TGTGCCAGCAGTGATTTCACAGGAGTTGGGTATGGCTACACCTTC
CASSDFTGVGYGYTF
>once|TRBJ2-7|NA|TRBV27
TGTGCCAGCAGTTTGGAGGGAGCCTACGAGCAGTACTTC
CASSLEGAYEQYF
>NA|TRBJ1-2|NA|TRBV7-3
TGTGCCAGCAGCTTACCCGGGGTCGACTATGGCTACACCTTC
CASSLPGVDYGYTF
>NA|TRBJ2-5|TRBD2|TRBV9
TGTGCCAGCAGTGTGGGGGAGGGGCGGGCAGAGACCCAGTACTTC
CASSVGEGRAETQYF
>NA|TRBJ2-7|TRBD2|TRBV19
TGTGCCAGCAGCGGGGGGTCAGGCGAATACGAGCAGTACTTC
CASSGGSGEYEQYF
>NA|TRBJ2-7|TRBD1|TRBV5-5
TGTGCCAGCAGCTGGACAGGGTCCGTTCCCTACGAGCAGTACTTC
CASSWTGSVPYEQYF
>NA|TRBJ1-2|TRBD1|TRBV6-5
TGTGCCAGCAAACCGACGGACAGGGTCCATGGCTACACCTTC
CASKPTDRVHGYTF